This TCR beta chain is drawn from a study of T cells in Graves' hyperthyroidism and ophthalmopathy. In making diagnoses, clinical symptoms, serum thyroxine and TRAb, thyroid ultrasound and orbital computed tomography were all used. With respect to this clonotype: What it recognizes is unknown.

The study, taken as a whole, reports: Most thyroid clonotypes expanded above 0.001 were also detected in blood. Ophthalmopathy stood apart from stable hyperthyroidism in a 13 V-J model.

Germline CDR1 MNHEY, CDR2 SVGAGI. Losses at the gene ends were 9 bases for V and 3 bases for J; bases not matched to a gene: 5. The CDR3 spans 13 residues. From RNA transcripts, TCR beta CDR3 regions were amplified. With the HTBI primer set, the TCR CDR3 went through a first round of RT-PCR. TCRdb itself ran the multiplex PCR reads through MiXCR, one entry per CDR3 protein. The sample includes 750,000 to 950,000 distinct CDR3 sequences, approximately 40% seen only once; the top ten take 8.9%. V gene TRBV6-5 combines with J gene TRBJ1-5, with TRBD1 matching over 7 bases. Input material: blood. The sequence came from a man younger than 35 with Graves' hyperthyroidism. CDR3 coding DNA: TGTGCCAGGACAGGGCACTACAATCAGCCCCAGCATTTT. Protein sequence: CARTGHYNQPQHF.